Below are 23 T cell receptor beta chains sequenced from a single sample in a study of T cells in localized non-small cell lung cancer (dated by TCRdb to about 2020). Libraries came from the immunoSEQ multiplex PCR assay. As stored in TCRdb, this immuneACCESS dataset retains in-frame rearrangements with V and J assigned. A fraction of the clones does not appear; measured against another copy, unresolved V genes explain less than half of the discrepancy, and the remainder lacks a known reason. The sample table lists 24,000 or so clones, approximately 86% of them with a count of one. In total, the top ten clones hold 13% to 15% of the sample. The sequences come from peripheral blood, collected before any cancer treatment. These receptors all come from a female donor of 60 years or more with stage I lung adenocarcinoma.

This rearrangement joins TRBV7-2 to TRBJ2-1, with D perhaps TRBD1 (5 bases). The CDR3 has 15 residues. V was clipped by 5 bases and J by 9 bases, with 20 bases between them. Per the germline V gene, CDR1 is SGHTA and CDR2 is FQGNSA. In DNA, the CDR3 is TGTGCCAGCAGCCTGACAGCCCAAAGATTTAGTGAGCAGTTCTTC. Its translation is CASSLTAQRFSEQFF.

This clone appeared a few times. This sequence joins TRBV6-1 and TRBJ1-6, with D unresolved. Germline CDR1 is MNHNS and CDR2 is SASEGT. This CDR3 contains 15 residues. V was shortened by 1 base and J by 6 bases, with 10 bases between the two germline ends. The CDR3 DNA is TGTGCCAGCAGTGAAGAGGGAGCGTTTAATTCACCCCTCCACTTT. Translated: CASSEEGAFNSPLHF.

The chain couples TRBV15 to TRBJ2-1, with unresolved D. Germline V gives CDR1 LNHNV, CDR2 YYDKDF (reference sequence). V was trimmed by 2 bases and J by 3 bases, leaving 11 bases between them. This CDR3 is 15 amino acids long. CDR3 residues: CATSRRLTSYNEQFF. CDR3 DNA: TGTGCCACCAGCAGAAGGTTGACAAGCTACAATGAGCAGTTCTTC.

The chain is built from TRBV5-4 and TRBJ1-1; D remains unclear. V lost 0 bases to trimming and J lost 0 bases, with 9 bases between them. CDR1 and CDR2 from the germline V gene are SGHNT and YYREEE (reference sequence). The CDR3 sequence is 15 residues long. The CDR3 sequence: CASSLGSGVNTEAFF. CDR3 DNA: TGTGCCAGCAGCTTGGGATCGGGCGTGAACACTGAAGCTTTCTTT.

V gene TRBV6-6 combines with J gene TRBJ2-3, with 11 bases lining up with TRBD2. The CDR3 runs to 16 residues. Trimming took 4 bases from V and 3 from J; bases not matched to a gene: 6. Germline V gene lookup returns CDR1 MNHNY and CDR2 SVGAGI (reference sequence). The CDR3 DNA sequence: TGTGCCAGCAGTTTGGCCGGGACTAGCGGAACAGATACGCAGTATTTT. This encodes CASSLAGTSGTDTQYF.

This clone was recorded only once. This chain joins TRBV11-3 and TRBJ1-1; 9 bases are a match to TRBD1. Per the germline V gene, CDR1 is SGHNT and CDR2 is YENEEA. This CDR3 is 15 amino acids long. With 5 bases clipped from V and 4 bases from J, the junction kept 8 bases outside the gene matches. The CDR3 region has the DNA TGTGCCAGCAGCAAAATACAGGGGGCCGGCACTGAAGCTTTCTTT. The encoded protein is CASSKIQGAGTEAFF.

Here the CDR3 DNA reads TGCGCCAGCAGCTCCACCTCGGGGCTAGCGCCCTACGAGCAGTACTTC. It encodes CASSSTSGLAPYEQYF. This sequence joins TRBV5-1 and TRBJ2-7, with TRBD2 as a possible D gene (6 bases). The germline CDR1 and CDR2 sequences are SGHRS and YFSETQ. The CDR3 sequence is 16 residues long. Trimming took 3 bases from V and 2 from J, leaving 18 bases between them.

The chain has TRBV12-2 and TRBJ1-2; the table's D call, TRBD1, was not checked against the DNA. TRBV12-2 is tagged as a pseudogene. The CDR3 has 17 amino acids. In DNA, the CDR3 is TGTGCAAGTCGCTTAGGGGAGGAGGGGGCGGGGTACTATGGCTACACCTTC. This gives the protein CASRLGEEGAGYYGYTF.

The chain has TRBV6-1 and TRBJ1-2; 7 bases align to TRBD1. Trimming removed 8 bases from V and 5 bases from J; junction bases left unmatched: 8. Germline V gene lookup returns CDR1 MNHNS and CDR2 SASEGT. The CDR3 contains 13 residues. The CDR3 DNA sequence: TGTGCCAGCGTCCGACAGGGACGATATGGCTACACCTTC. This translates into CASVRQGRYGYTF.

This clone was seen a few times. The chain recombines TRBV5-1 with TRBJ2-3; 8 nucleotides align to TRBD1. Germline V gene data show CDR1 as SGHRS and CDR2 as YFSETQ. V gave up 0 bases and J gave up 5 bases; unmatched junction bases: 5. The CDR3 extends over 15 amino acids. The CDR3 is CASSLEGQGRDTQYF. CDR3 bases: TGCGCCAGCAGCTTGGAAGGACAGGGAAGAGATACGCAGTATTTT. The full variable domain, completed using reference TRBV5-1 and TRBJ2-3, is KAGVTQTPRYLIKTRGQQVTLSCSPISGHRSVSWYQQTPGQGLQFLFEYFSETQRNKGNFPGRFSGRQFSNSRSEMNVSTLELGDSALYLCASSLEGQGRDTQYFGPGTRLTVL.

The J gene is TRBJ2-5, the V gene TRBV6-1; a weak D match, TRBD2 (6 bases). V lost 0 bases and J 1 base, leaving 12 bases between the germline ends. The CDR3 is 16 amino acids. Germline CDR1 reads MNHNS; CDR2 reads SASEGT. CDR3 DNA sequence: TGTGCCAGCAGTGAAGCGAGAAGCGGGCCCCAAGAGACCCAGTACTTC. It translates to CASSEARSGPQETQYF.

The V gene is TRBV6-1, the J gene TRBJ2-5; D is uncertain. The V gene lost 3 bases and the J gene lost 4 bases, with 15 bases spanning the gap. The CDR3 is made up of 15 amino acids. CDR1 is MNHNS, CDR2 SASEGT, per germline. The DNA of the CDR3 is TGTGCCAGCAGTGACCTGGGCAGTTGGCGAGAGACCCAGTACTTC. Translation: CASSDLGSWRETQYF.

This clone was detected a few times. In DNA, the CDR3 is TGTGCCAGCAGCCCGCGACAGGGCTTACCCCTCCACTTT. This encodes CASSPRQGLPLHF. V gene TRBV7-3 combines with J gene TRBJ1-6; 7 positions match TRBD1. This CDR3 region has 13 residues. The ends lost 5 bases at V and 12 bases at J; junction bases unmatched: 7. Germline V gene data show CDR1 as SGHTA and CDR2 as FQGTGA.

This sequence joins TRBV7-9 and TRBJ2-7; D might be TRBD2 (5 bases). The CDR3 loop spans 13 amino acids. Germline V CDR1 and CDR2: SEHNR, FQNEAQ (reference sequence). V was clipped by 1 base and J by 5 bases, with 9 bases between them. The CDR3 DNA reads as TGTGCCAGCAGCTTAGGAACGCGGGACGAGCAGTACTTC. It yields the protein CASSLGTRDEQYF.

The chain has TRBV11-2 and TRBJ1-1; weak D call: TRBD1 (5 bases). The CDR3 sequence is 17 residues long. The germline V gene encodes CDR1 SGHAT and CDR2 FQNNGV. Trimming removed 0 bases at V and 1 base at J, with 15 bases between. As DNA, the CDR3 is TGTGCCAGCAGCTTAGATCGGGCGGGGGGTTCGAACACTGAAGCTTTCTTT. It specifies CASSLDRAGGSNTEAFF.

Only a few counts were recorded for this clone. The chain links TRBV9 to TRBJ2-7, with TRBD2 matching 9 bases. The CDR3 covers 15 residues. Trimming cost V 4 bases and J 0 bases; bases outside gene matches: 5. Germline V CDR1 and CDR2: SGDLS, YYNGEE. The CDR3 DNA reads TGTGCCAGCAGCCGTAGCGGGAGCCCCTCCTACGAGCAGTACTTC. It codes for CASSRSGSPSYEQYF.

The chain recombines TRBV6-1 with TRBJ1-1, with a tentative D call TRBD1 (6 bases). The CDR3 is 13 amino acids. The germline CDR1 and CDR2 sequences are MNHNS and SASEGT. V lost 6 bases, J lost 7 bases, and 15 bases lay in between. CDR3 DNA: TGTGCCAGCAGGGGTAGGACAGACCTTGAAGCTTTCTTT. It codes for CASRGRTDLEAFF.

The CDR3, as DNA: TGTGCCAGCAGCTCCTTGGACAGCGGAGGCTATGGCTACACCTTC. It encodes CASSSLDSGGYGYTF. The V call is TRBV5-6, the J call TRBJ1-2; tentatively, D is TRBD1 (6 bases). Germline CDR1 SGHDT, CDR2 YYEEEE. V shed 3 bases and J shed 4 bases, with 16 bases lying between them. The CDR3 consists of 15 residues.

The rearrangement uses TRBV11-3 and TRBJ2-4, with 9 bases lining up with TRBD1. In germline, CDR1 is SGHNT, CDR2 YENEEA. The CDR3 consists of 18 residues. Trimming took 1 base from V and 1 from J; bases not matched to a gene: 8. CDR3 coding DNA: TGTGCCAGCAGCTTAGGAGGGACAGGGTTTACGGCCAAAAACATTCAGTACTTC. Protein sequence: CASSLGGTGFTAKNIQYF.

On this clone itself: This same CDR3 is encoded by further DNA sequences in the sample. The genes are TRBV18 and TRBJ1-1; maybe TRBD1 (5 bases). V shed 0 bases and J shed 6 bases, with 17 bases lying between them. The CDR3 is 16 residues long. Germline assignment: CDR1 KGHSH and CDR2 LQKENI. The CDR3 is CASSPPTGAARAEAFF. In DNA form, the CDR3 reads TGTGCCAGCTCACCACCAACCGGGGCCGCACGTGCTGAAGCTTTCTTT.

The chain employs TRBV6-6 and TRBJ1-1; a possible D gene is TRBD1 (6 bases). This CDR3 is 14 amino acids long. The V end was cut by 5 bases, the J end by 2 bases, with 12 bases between. Per the germline V gene, CDR1 is MNHNY and CDR2 is SVGAGI (reference sequence). The CDR3 nucleotides are TGTGCCAGCAGTCCGCCGACAGGCAACACTGAAGCTTTCTTT. This translates into CASSPPTGNTEAFF.

The V call is TRBV7-3, the J call TRBJ2-3, with D unresolved. Looked up from germline, CDR1 is SGHTA and CDR2 is FQGTGA. The CDR3 has 14 amino acids. Trimming removed 2 bases at V and 4 bases at J, with 10 bases between. The CDR3 reads CASSLAEAPDTQYF. In nucleotides, the CDR3 is TGTGCCAGCAGCTTAGCAGAGGCCCCAGATACGCAGTATTTT.

The J gene is TRBJ1-2, the V gene TRBV15; D is possibly TRBD1 (5 bases). The ends were cut back, 3 bases at V and 4 bases at J, with 12 bases in the middle. The CDR3 runs 14 residues. Germline lookup yields CDR1 LNHNV and CDR2 YYDKDF (reference sequence). The CDR3 sequence: CATSRADSSYGYTF. Written as DNA, the CDR3 is TGTGCCACCAGCAGGGCAGACAGCTCCTATGGCTACACCTTC.